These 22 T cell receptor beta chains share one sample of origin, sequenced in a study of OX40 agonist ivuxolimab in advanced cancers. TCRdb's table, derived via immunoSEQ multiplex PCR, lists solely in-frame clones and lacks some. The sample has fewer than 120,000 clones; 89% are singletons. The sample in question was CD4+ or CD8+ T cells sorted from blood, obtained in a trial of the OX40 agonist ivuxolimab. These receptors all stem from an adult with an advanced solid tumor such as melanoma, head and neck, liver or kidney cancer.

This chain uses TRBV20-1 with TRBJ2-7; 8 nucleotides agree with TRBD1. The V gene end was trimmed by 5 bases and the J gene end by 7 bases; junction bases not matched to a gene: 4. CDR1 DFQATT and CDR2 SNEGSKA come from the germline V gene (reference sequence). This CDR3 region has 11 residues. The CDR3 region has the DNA TGCAGTGCTTCCACAGGGGGTGAGCAGTACTTC. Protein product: CSASTGGEQYF.

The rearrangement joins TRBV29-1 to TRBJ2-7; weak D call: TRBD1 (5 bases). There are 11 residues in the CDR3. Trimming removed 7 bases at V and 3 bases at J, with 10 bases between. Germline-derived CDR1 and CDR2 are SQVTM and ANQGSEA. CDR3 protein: CSAREVYEQYF. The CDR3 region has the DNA TGCAGCGCCAGGGAAGTCTACGAGCAGTACTTC.

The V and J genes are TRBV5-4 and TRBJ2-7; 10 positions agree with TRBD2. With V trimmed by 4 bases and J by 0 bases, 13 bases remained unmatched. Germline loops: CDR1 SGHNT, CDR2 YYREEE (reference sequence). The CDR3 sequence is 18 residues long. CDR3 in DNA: TGTGCCAGCAGCCCAGGGGATAGCGGGGGGTCCTTCTCCTACGAGCAGTACTTC. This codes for CASSPGDSGGSFSYEQYF.

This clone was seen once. The DNA for the CDR3 is TGTGCCAGTAGACCAGTCCCGGGACCCGAGGCCGGGGAGCTGTTTTTT. Amino acid sequence: CASRPVPGPEAGELFF. The chain carries TRBV19 and TRBJ2-2; tentatively, D is TRBD1 or TRBD2 (5 bases each). Trimming cost V 6 bases and J 6 bases, with 20 bases left between them. Germline CDR1 LNHDA, CDR2 SQIVND (reference sequence). This CDR3 contains 16 residues.

The CDR3 DNA reads as TGTGCCAGCAGCGTAGTTAGCGGGAGCTCCTACAATGAGCAGTTCTTC. It codes for CASSVVSGSSYNEQFF. This chain uses TRBV9 with TRBJ2-1; 9 bases map to TRBD2. The junction had 1 base not matched to a gene; V was cut back by 0 bases and J by 0 bases. The CDR3 has 16 residues. Per germline, CDR1 SGDLS and CDR2 YYNGEE.

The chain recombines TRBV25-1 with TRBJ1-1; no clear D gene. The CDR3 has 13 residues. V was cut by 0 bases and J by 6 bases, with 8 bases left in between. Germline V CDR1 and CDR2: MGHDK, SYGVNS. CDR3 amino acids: CASSEYTVPEAFF. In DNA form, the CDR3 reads TGTGCCAGCAGTGAATATACAGTCCCTGAAGCTTTCTTT.

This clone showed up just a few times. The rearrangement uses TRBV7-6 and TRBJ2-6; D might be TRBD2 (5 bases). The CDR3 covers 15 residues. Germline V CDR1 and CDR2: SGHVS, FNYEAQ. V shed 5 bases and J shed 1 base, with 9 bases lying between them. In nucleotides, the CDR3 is TGTGCCAGCAGCCCCGGGGTATCTGGGGCCAACGTCCTGACTTTC. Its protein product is CASSPGVSGANVLTF.

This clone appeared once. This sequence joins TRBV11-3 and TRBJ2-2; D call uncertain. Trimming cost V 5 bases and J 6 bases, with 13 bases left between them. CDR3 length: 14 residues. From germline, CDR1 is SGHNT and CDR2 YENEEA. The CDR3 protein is CASSPKHTPGELFF. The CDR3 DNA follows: TGTGCCAGCAGCCCGAAGCATACCCCCGGGGAGCTGTTTTTT.

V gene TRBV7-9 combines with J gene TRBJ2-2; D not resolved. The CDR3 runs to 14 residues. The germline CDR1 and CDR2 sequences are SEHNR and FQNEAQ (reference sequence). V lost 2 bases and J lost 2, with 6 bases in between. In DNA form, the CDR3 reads TGTGCCAGCAGCTTATCCAGTAACACCGGGGAGCTGTTTTTT. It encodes CASSLSSNTGELFF.

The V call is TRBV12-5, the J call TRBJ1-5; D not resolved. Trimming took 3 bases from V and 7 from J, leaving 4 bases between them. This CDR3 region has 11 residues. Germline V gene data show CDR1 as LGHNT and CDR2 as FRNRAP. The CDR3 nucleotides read TGTGCTAGTGGTTTTACACAGCCCCAGCATTTT. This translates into CASGFTQPQHF.

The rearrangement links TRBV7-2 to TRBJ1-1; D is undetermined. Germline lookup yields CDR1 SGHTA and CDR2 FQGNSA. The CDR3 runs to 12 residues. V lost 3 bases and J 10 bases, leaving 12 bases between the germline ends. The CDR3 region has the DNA TGTGCCAGCAGCTTCCCCGTAGGGTTAGCTTTCTTT. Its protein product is CASSFPVGLAFF.

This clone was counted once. The CDR3 DNA sequence: TGCAGCGTTCGGACAGTGGACACCTATGGCTACACCTTC. Amino acids: CSVRTVDTYGYTF. The chain couples TRBV29-1 to TRBJ1-2; the D gene is possibly TRBD1 (6 bases). Looked up from germline, CDR1 is SQVTM and CDR2 is ANQGSEA. The CDR3 sequence is 13 residues long. V was cut by 5 bases and J by 4 bases, with 14 bases left in between.

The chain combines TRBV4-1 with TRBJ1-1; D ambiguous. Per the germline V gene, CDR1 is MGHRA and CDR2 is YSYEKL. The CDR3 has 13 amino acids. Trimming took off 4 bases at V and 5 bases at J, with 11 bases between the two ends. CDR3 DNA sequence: TGCGCCAGCAGCCGGGTAGTTGGTACTGAAGCTTTCTTT. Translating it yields CASSRVVGTEAFF.

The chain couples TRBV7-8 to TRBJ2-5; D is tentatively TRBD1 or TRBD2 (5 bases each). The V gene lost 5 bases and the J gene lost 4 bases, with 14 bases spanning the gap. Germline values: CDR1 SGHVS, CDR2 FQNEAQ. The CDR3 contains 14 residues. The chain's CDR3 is CASSHRDPVETQYF. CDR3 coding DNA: TGTGCCAGCAGCCACCGGGACCCCGTAGAGACCCAGTACTTC.

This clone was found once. The CDR3 DNA follows: TGTGCCAGCTTAGGATTCGGCATGAACACTGAAGCTTTCTTT. As protein: CASLGFGMNTEAFF. This chain uses TRBV28 with TRBJ1-1; D unresolved. The CDR3 sequence is 14 residues long. Trimming removed 8 bases from V and 0 bases from J, with 13 bases in between. Per germline, CDR1 MDHEN and CDR2 SYDVKM.

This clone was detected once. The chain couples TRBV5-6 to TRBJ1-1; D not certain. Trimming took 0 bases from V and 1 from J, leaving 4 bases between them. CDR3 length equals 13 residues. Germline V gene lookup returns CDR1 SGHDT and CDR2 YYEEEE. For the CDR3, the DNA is TGTGCCAGCAGCTTGGGAGGGAACACTGAAGCTTTCTTT. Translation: CASSLGGNTEAFF.

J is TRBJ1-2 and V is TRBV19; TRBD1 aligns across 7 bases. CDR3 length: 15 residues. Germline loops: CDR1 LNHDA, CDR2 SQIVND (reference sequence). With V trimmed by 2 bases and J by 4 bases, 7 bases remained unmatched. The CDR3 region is CASSIWGQPTYGYTF. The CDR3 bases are TGTGCCAGTAGTATATGGGGACAGCCTACCTATGGCTACACCTTC.

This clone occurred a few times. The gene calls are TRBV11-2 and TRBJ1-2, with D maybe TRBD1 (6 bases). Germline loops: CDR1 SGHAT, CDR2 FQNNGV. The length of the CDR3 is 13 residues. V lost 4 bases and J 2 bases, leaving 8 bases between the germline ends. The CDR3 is CASSSTGNYGYTF. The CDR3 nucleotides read TGTGCCAGCAGCTCGACAGGAAACTATGGCTACACCTTC. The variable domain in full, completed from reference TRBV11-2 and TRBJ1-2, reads EAGVAQSPRYKIIEKRQSVAFWCNPISGHATLYWYQQILGQGPKLLIQFQNNGVVDDSQLPKDRFSAERLKGVDSTLKIQPAKLEDSAVYLCASSSTGNYGYTFGSGTRLTVV.

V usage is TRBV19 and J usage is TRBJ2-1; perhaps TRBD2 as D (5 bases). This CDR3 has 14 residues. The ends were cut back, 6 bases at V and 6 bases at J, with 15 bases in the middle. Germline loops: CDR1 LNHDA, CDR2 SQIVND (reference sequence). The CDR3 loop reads CASRPGLHSNEQFF. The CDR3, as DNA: TGTGCCAGTAGGCCCGGACTCCATAGCAATGAGCAGTTCTTC.

The DNA of the CDR3 is TGTGCCAGCAGCTTTAGCGTTTTTGTCAACGAGCAGTACTTC. Translated, it gives CASSFSVFVNEQYF. The V call is TRBV7-2, the J call TRBJ2-7; D perhaps matches TRBD2 (5 bases). Germline loops: CDR1 SGHTA, CDR2 FQGNSA. V lost 3 bases and J lost 5, with 14 bases in between. The CDR3 is 14 amino acids.

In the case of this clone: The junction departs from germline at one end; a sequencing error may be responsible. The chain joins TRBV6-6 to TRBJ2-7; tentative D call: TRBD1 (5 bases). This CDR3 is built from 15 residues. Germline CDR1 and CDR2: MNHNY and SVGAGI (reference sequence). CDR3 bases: TGTGCCAGCACTTACTCTCAGGGTAGAATGAACGAGCAGTACTTC. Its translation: CASTYSQGRMNEQYF.

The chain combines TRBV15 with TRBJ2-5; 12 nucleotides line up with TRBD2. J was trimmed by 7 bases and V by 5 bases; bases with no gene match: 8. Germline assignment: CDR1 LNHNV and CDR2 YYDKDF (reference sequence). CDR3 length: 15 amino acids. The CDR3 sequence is CATSARLAGVGTQYF. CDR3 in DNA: TGTGCCACCAGCGCCCGACTAGCGGGAGTGGGGACCCAGTACTTC. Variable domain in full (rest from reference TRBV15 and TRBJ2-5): DAMVIQNPRYQVTQFGKPVTLSCSQTLNHNVMYWYQQKSSQAPKLLFHYYDKDFNNEADTPDNFQSRRPNTSFCFLDIRSPGLGDTAMYLCATSARLAGVGTQYFGPGTRLLVL.